This TCR beta chain was profiled in a study of OX40 agonist ivuxolimab in advanced cancers. This clone was recorded once. The CDR3 sequence is 14 residues long. CDR1 is MNHEY, CDR2 SVGAGI, per germline. Trimming removed 1 base at V and 3 bases at J, with 10 bases between. Method: immunoSEQ multiplex PCR; TCRdb's copy keeps in-frame clones and lacks some. The sample has fewer than 55,000 clones, around 80% seen once. The sample was CD4+ or CD8+ T cells sorted from blood, taken in a trial of the OX40 agonist ivuxolimab. The chain couples TRBV6-5 to TRBJ2-7; a weak D match, TRBD1 (5 bases). The TCR originated in an adult with an advanced solid tumor such as melanoma, head and neck, liver or kidney cancer. The CDR3 reads CASSYLGEHYEQYF. The CDR3 region has the DNA TGTGCCAGCAGTTACTTAGGGGAACACTACGAGCAGTACTTC.